This T cell receptor beta chain is drawn from a study of T cell repertoires in cytomegalovirus infection. About the study: It was the public TCR beta signatures that indicated both CMV infection and matching HLA type.

Per germline, CDR1 SEHNR and CDR2 FQNEAQ (reference sequence). The CDR3 spans 13 residues. V dropped 2 bases and J dropped 9 bases, with 13 bases sitting between them. This clonotype was seen a handful of times. Its cognate antigen is unknown. TCRdb fed the reads into MiXCR, producing one record per CDR3 protein. The sample lists around 740,000 distinct CDR3 sequences, less than 40% occurring once. The study's findings and limits: Of the TCR beta families, the public ones yielded a cumulative frequency that identified carriers of CMV plus the relevant HLA.

The sample was PBMCs. The chain employs TRBV7-9 and TRBJ2-5, with D possibly TRBD2 on 5 matching bases. This TCR came from a human donor in good health (CMV status not recorded). Some clones in this sample may be carry-over from other donors' samples. The CDR3 DNA sequence: TGTGCCAGCAGCTTAAGTGCAGTCGGGGCCCAGTACTTC. This sequence encodes CASSLSAVGAQYF.